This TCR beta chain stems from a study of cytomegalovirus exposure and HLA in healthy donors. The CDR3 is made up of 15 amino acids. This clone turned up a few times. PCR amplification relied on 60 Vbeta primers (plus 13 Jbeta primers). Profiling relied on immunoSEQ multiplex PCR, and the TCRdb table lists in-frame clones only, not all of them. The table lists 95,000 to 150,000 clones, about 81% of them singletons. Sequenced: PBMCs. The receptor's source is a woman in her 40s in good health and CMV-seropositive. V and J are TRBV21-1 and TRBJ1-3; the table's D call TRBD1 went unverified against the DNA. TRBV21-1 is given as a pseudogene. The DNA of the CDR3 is TGTGCCAGCAGCCTGGTGACAGTTTATGGAAACACCATATATTTT. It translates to CASSLVTVYGNTIYF.